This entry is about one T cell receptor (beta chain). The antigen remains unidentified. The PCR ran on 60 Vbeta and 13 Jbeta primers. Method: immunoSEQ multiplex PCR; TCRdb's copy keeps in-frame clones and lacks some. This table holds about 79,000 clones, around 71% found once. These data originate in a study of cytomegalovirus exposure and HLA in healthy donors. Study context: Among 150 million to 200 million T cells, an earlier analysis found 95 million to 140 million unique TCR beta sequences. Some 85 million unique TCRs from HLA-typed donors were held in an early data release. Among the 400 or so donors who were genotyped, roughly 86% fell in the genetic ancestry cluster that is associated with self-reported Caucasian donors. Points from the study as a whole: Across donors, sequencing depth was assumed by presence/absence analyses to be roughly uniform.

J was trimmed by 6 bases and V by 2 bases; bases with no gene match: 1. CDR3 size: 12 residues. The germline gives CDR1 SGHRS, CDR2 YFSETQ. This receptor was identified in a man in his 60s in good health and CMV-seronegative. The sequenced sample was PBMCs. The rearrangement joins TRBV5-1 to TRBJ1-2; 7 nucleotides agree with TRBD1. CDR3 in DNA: TGCGCCAGCAGCTTAGGGACAGATGGCTACACCTTC. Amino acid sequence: CASSLGTDGYTF.